The entry below gives a single TCR beta chain sequence along with its context. Measured with immunoSEQ multiplex PCR; TCRdb has only the in-frame clones, and not every one. The table shows about 690,000 clones, with less than 95% occurring only once. The junction had 2 bases not matched to a gene; V was cut back by 2 bases and J by 4 bases. CDR3 length: 15 amino acids. The V gene's germline CDR1 is SGHTA and CDR2 FQGTGA. These data belong to a study of shared clonotypes between healthy human individuals. The rearrangement links TRBV7-3 to TRBJ2-1, with TRBD2 matching 10 bases. This receptor was identified in a man in his late teens or twenties in good health. Some clones in this sample may be carry-over from other donors' samples. Sequencing was carried out using memory CD8+ T cells from PBMCs. The subset here: CD45RO+ cells pooled with CCR7-negative TemRA cells. As DNA, the CDR3 is TGTGCCAGCAGCTTACCGACTAGCGGGTACAATGAGCAGTTCTTC. Its protein product is CASSLPTSGYNEQFF.